One and the same sample provided the 12 T cell receptor beta chains below, sequenced in a study of OX40 agonist ivuxolimab in advanced cancers. Assay used: immunoSEQ multiplex PCR; TCRdb lists only in-frame clones, some missing. The sample contains more than 65,000 clones, 70% to 90% of which appear only once. This sample comprised CD4+ or CD8+ T cells sorted from blood, obtained in a trial of the OX40 agonist ivuxolimab. The receptor source for this set is an adult with an advanced solid tumor such as melanoma, head and neck, liver or kidney cancer.

V gene TRBV28 combines with J gene TRBJ1-1; D is perhaps TRBD1 (5 bases). V was clipped by 5 bases and J by 1 base, with 11 bases between them. CDR3 length: 14 amino acids. CDR1 is MDHEN and CDR2 is SYDVKM in the germline V gene. The CDR3 region is CASSDPGENTEAFF. CDR3 bases: TGTGCCAGCAGTGATCCGGGGGAGAACACTGAAGCTTTCTTT.

The CDR3 DNA reads TGTGCCAGCAGCCCACGGGGCGTAACGGGACTAGCGGGGGCAGATACGCAGTATTTT. Translating gives CASSPRGVTGLAGADTQYF. This chain connects TRBV7-2 to TRBJ2-3; 14 bases line up with TRBD2. Germline assignment: CDR1 SGHTA and CDR2 FQGNSA. V was clipped by 5 bases and J by 4 bases; unmatched bases: 14. The CDR3 length is 19 residues.

The chain is built from TRBV6-6 and TRBJ1-1; 8 nucleotides match TRBD1. The CDR3 extends over 14 amino acids. Germline CDR1 is MNHNY and CDR2 is SVGAGI (reference sequence). V was clipped by 6 bases and J by 1 base; unmatched bases: 4. The CDR3 reads CASRDRESNTEAFF. The CDR3 coding sequence is TGTGCCAGCAGGGACAGGGAATCGAACACTGAAGCTTTCTTT.

This clone qualifies as medium-sized. The chain links TRBV19 to TRBJ1-6; 9 bases align to TRBD1. V lost 9 bases, J lost 10 bases, and 7 bases stayed unmatched. Germline V gives CDR1 LNHDA, CDR2 SQIVND (reference sequence). The CDR3 is made up of 13 amino acids. The chain's CDR3 is CASQDRGGSPLHF. In DNA, the CDR3 is TGTGCCAGCCAGGACAGGGGTGGGTCACCCCTCCACTTT.

This clone is a singleton in its sample. J is TRBJ1-2 and V is TRBV9; D not resolved. Germline CDR1 is SGDLS and CDR2 is YYNGEE. CDR3 size: 13 residues. Deletions cut 6 bases from V and 6 bases from J, with 15 bases between. CDR3 nucleotides: TGTGCCAGCACCCTACTGTACACGGATGGCTACACCTTC. Its translation is CASTLLYTDGYTF.

The chain recombines TRBV27 with TRBJ2-5, with TRBD1 as a possible D gene (5 bases). Looked up from germline, CDR1 is MNHEY and CDR2 is SMNVEV (reference sequence). The V end was cut by 1 base, the J end by 4 bases, with 16 bases between. The CDR3 runs to 16 residues. CDR3 region: CASSLLSQRGAETQYF. In DNA form, the CDR3 reads TGTGCCAGCAGTTTATTGTCCCAGCGTGGGGCAGAGACCCAGTACTTC.

V is TRBV11-2 and J is TRBJ1-2; unclear D gene. Trimming stripped 0 bases from V and 2 bases from J, with 10 bases between. This CDR3 has 15 amino acids. Germline values: CDR1 SGHAT, CDR2 FQNNGV. The CDR3 coding sequence is TGTGCCAGCAGCTTAGAGGCGGGGTGGAACTATGGCTACACCTTC. Translation gives CASSLEAGWNYGYTF.

This sequence joins TRBV5-1 and TRBJ2-2; D unresolved. CDR3 length: 13 residues. Trimming stripped 4 bases from V and 2 bases from J, with 6 bases between. Germline lookup yields CDR1 SGHRS and CDR2 YFSETQ. The CDR3 sequence is CASSRVNTGELFF. The CDR3 nucleotides are TGCGCCAGCAGCCGGGTAAACACCGGGGAGCTGTTTTTT.

The chain links TRBV6-1 to TRBJ2-2; a possible D gene is TRBD1 (6 bases). Germline values: CDR1 MNHNS, CDR2 SASEGT. The V gene lost 4 bases and the J gene lost 2 bases, with 11 bases spanning the gap. This CDR3 spans 15 amino acids. The DNA for the CDR3 is TGTGCCAGCAGTGGAGAGACAGGAAACACCGGGGAGCTGTTTTTT. Encoded protein: CASSGETGNTGELFF.

This chain joins TRBV6-6 and TRBJ2-5, with TRBD1 as a possible D gene (6 bases). V was trimmed by 2 bases and J by 10 bases, leaving 14 bases between them. The germline V gene encodes CDR1 MNHNY and CDR2 SVGAGI (reference sequence). The CDR3 has 13 residues. The CDR3 DNA sequence: TGTGCCAGCAGTTACAAACAGGGTGGGGACCAGTACTTC. This translates into CASSYKQGGDQYF.

The V gene is TRBV11-2, the J gene TRBJ2-7; TRBD1 or TRBD2 may be the D gene (5 bases each). Between the trimmed V and J ends, which lost 2 bases and 3 bases, there was a span of 20 bases. The length of the CDR3 is 17 residues. The germline CDR1 and CDR2 sequences are SGHAT and FQNNGV. CDR3 in amino acids: CASSLLAGPGGDYEQYF. The DNA of the CDR3 is TGTGCCAGCAGCTTATTGGCAGGCCCTGGGGGTGACTACGAGCAGTACTTC.

The rearrangement joins TRBV30 to TRBJ1-2; 7 nucleotides agree with TRBD1. The germline gives CDR1 GTSNPN, CDR2 SVGIG (reference sequence). Unmatched junction bases numbered 3, after V lost 0 bases and J lost 8 bases. The CDR3 consists of 12 residues. The CDR3 region has the DNA TGTGCCTGGAGTGTGACAGGGCAAGGCTACACCTTC. Translated: CAWSVTGQGYTF.